This T cell receptor beta chain was observed in a study of CD8+CD57+ T cells in acquired aplastic anemia. Background on the study: Sorted CD4+ and CD8+ cells yielded DNA averaging about 3.2 ug.

Regarding this clonotype: Its antigen is undetermined.

CDR3 length: 12 amino acids. The trim removed 6 bases at V and 8 bases at J, leaving 5 bases unmatched. In germline, CDR1 is SNHLY, CDR2 FYNNEI. Findings of the study overall: Patients and controls shared twenty-nine CD8+ CDR3 sequences.

The sequenced patients had an expansion of CD8+CD57+ cells seen by flow cytometry. Patients were untreated when blood was sampled. Template material for TCR beta VDJ and CDR3 profiling consisted of genomic DNA. TCRdb re-analysed the reads in MiXCR, keeping a single row per CDR3 protein. The sample holds under 350,000 distinct CDR3 sequences, 50% to 65% seen once. Specimen: sorted CD4+, CD8+, or CD8+CD57+ T cells (not recorded which) from PBMCs. This TCR was recovered from a human donor with aplastic anemia. The rearrangement joins TRBV2 to TRBJ1-2, with TRBD1 identical over 8 bases. The CDR3 DNA follows: TGTGCCAGCAGGACGACAGGGGTCGGCTACACCTTC. Its translation: CASRTTGVGYTF.